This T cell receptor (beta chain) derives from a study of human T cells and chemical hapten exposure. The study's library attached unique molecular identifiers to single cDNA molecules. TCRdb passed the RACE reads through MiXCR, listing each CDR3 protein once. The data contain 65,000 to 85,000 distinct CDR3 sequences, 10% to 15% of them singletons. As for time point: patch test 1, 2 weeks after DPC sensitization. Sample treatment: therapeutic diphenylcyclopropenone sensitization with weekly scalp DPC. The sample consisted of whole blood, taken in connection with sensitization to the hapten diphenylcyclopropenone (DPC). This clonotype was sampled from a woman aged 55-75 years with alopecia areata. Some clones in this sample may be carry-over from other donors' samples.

The CDR3 loop reads CASSLGVFYGYTF. CDR3 DNA: TGTGCCAGCAGCTTAGGAGTCTTCTATGGCTACACCTTC. The chain has TRBV7-9 and TRBJ1-2; no clear D gene. The CDR3 totals 13 residues. V lost 1 base and J 4 bases, leaving 7 bases between the germline ends. Germline CDR1 is SEHNR and CDR2 is FQNEAQ (reference sequence).